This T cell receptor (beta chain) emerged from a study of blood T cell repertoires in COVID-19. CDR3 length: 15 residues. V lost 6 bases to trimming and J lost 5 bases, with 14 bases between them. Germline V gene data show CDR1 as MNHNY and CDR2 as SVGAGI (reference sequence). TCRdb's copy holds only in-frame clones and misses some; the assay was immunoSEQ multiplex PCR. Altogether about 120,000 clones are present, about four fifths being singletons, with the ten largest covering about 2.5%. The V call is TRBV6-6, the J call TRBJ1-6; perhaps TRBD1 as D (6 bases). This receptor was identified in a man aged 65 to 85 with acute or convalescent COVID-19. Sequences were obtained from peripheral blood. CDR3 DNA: TGTGCCAGCAGAAAAGATACAGGGAATAATTCACCCCTCCACTTT. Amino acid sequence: CASRKDTGNNSPLHF.